These 9 T cell receptor beta chains were all obtained from the same sample, sequenced in a study of T cell changes during pregnancy in multiple sclerosis. The method was immunoSEQ multiplex PCR; TCRdb's version includes in-frame clones alone and lacks a portion of them. The sample includes some 50,000 clones, roughly 90% of them seen just once. The sample here was CD8+ T cells from peripheral blood mononuclear cells, taken in the second trimester of pregnancy. The receptors come from a female donor with multiple sclerosis, enrolled in a pregnancy study.

The chain employs TRBV27 and TRBJ2-2; D may be TRBD1 (6 bases). The CDR3 totals 14 residues. Trimming pared 6 bases from V and 4 bases from J, leaving 12 bases between. CDR1 and CDR2 from the germline V gene are MNHEY and SMNVEV (reference sequence). CDR3 loop: CASRDSILTGELFF. The CDR3 DNA follows: TGTGCCAGCAGGGACAGCATACTCACCGGGGAGCTGTTTTTT.

The J gene is TRBJ2-1, the V gene TRBV5-1; TRBD2 matches 11 bases. CDR1 is SGHRS and CDR2 is YFSETQ in the germline V gene. The CDR3 has 16 residues. V trimming: 4 bases; J trimming: 0 bases; junction bases outside the gene matches: 3. The CDR3 sequence: CASSPGLAASYNEQFF. CDR3 bases: TGCGCCAGCAGCCCGGGACTAGCGGCCTCCTACAATGAGCAGTTCTTC.

The chain is built from TRBV13 and TRBJ2-1; 10 nucleotides align to TRBD2. V lost 5 bases, J lost 7 bases, and 11 bases stayed unmatched. The CDR3 covers 16 residues. Germline loops: CDR1 PRHDT, CDR2 FYEKMQ (reference sequence). The CDR3 region is CASSQVGTSERNEQFF. CDR3 nucleotide sequence: TGTGCCAGCAGCCAAGTGGGGACTAGCGAAAGGAATGAGCAGTTCTTC.

The table lists this clone with a count of one. This chain links TRBV4-2 with TRBJ1-1, with D possibly TRBD1 on 5 matching bases. Germline values: CDR1 LGHNA, CDR2 YNFKEQ. Between the trimmed V and J ends, which lost 4 bases and 4 bases, there was a span of 13 bases. The CDR3 extends over 14 amino acids. CDR3 sequence (DNA): TGTGCCAGCAGCCGTCTCGAAGGGGCCACTGAAGCTTTCTTT. Its translation: CASSRLEGATEAFF.

The genes are TRBV19 and TRBJ1-1; TRBD1 might be the D (6 bases). Trimming shortened V by 6 bases and J by 5 bases, and 16 bases separated the two germline ends. Germline V gives CDR1 LNHDA, CDR2 SQIVND (reference sequence). The CDR3 has 14 amino acids. The CDR3 region is CASSLSGGRTEAFF. In DNA form, the CDR3 reads TGTGCCAGTAGCTTATCCGGGGGGCGGACTGAAGCTTTCTTT.

This chain joins TRBV5-1 and TRBJ1-1; possible D gene TRBD1, 6 bases. The CDR3 length is 19 residues. CDR1 and CDR2 (germline): SGHRS, YFSETQ. V lost 1 base to trimming and J lost 7 bases, with 29 bases between them. DNA for the CDR3: TGCGCCAGCAGCTTGCCTAGTACAACTACCGGACAGCCCGAAGTTGAAGCTTTCTTT. Translating it yields CASSLPSTTTGQPEVEAFF. The full variable domain, rest sourced from reference TRBV5-1 and TRBJ1-1, is KAGVTQTPRYLIKTRGQQVTLSCSPISGHRSVSWYQQTPGQGLQFLFEYFSETQRNKGNFPGRFSGRQFSNSRSEMNVSTLELGDSALYLCASSLPSTTTGQPEVEAFFGQGTRLTVV.

This clone was detected once. The rearrangement links TRBV5-4 to TRBJ2-7; TRBD1 matches at 7 bases. V lost 4 bases to trimming and J lost 4 bases; unmatched junction nucleotides: 8. The CDR3 length is 14 residues. The germline gives CDR1 SGHNT, CDR2 YYREEE (reference sequence). The CDR3 DNA is TGTGCCAGCAGCAAAACAGGGGAAGGATACGAGCAGTACTTC. This sequence encodes CASSKTGEGYEQYF.

This rearrangement joins TRBV27 to TRBJ1-2; perhaps TRBD1 as D (5 bases). This CDR3 is built from 15 residues. Per germline, CDR1 MNHEY and CDR2 SMNVEV (reference sequence). Trimming left V 3 bases short and J 7 bases short, with 18 bases between. CDR3 protein: CASSLGGSQLGGYTF. The CDR3 DNA reads as TGTGCCAGCAGTTTGGGGGGATCCCAACTTGGTGGCTACACCTTC.

The chain couples TRBV4-2 to TRBJ2-1; the D is unclear. V lost 0 bases, J lost 8 bases, and 5 bases lay in between. The CDR3 is made up of 12 amino acids. From germline, CDR1 is LGHNA and CDR2 YNFKEQ. The DNA of the CDR3 is TGTGCCAGCAGCCAAGATCTAGATGAGCAGTTCTTC. Its protein is CASSQDLDEQFF.